A single sample is the source of the 31 T cell receptor beta chains below, sequenced in a study of human T cells and chemical hapten exposure. TCRdb used MiXCR to reprocess the RACE reads, holding one entry per CDR3 protein. This table holds under 200,000 distinct CDR3 sequences, roughly 25% found once. Time point noted: patch test 3, about 24 weeks after DPC sensitization. Indicated treatment: therapeutic diphenylcyclopropenone sensitization with weekly scalp DPC. The sample was whole blood, taken in connection with sensitization to the hapten diphenylcyclopropenone (DPC). The receptors here all came from a woman in her late teens or twenties with alopecia areata. Some clones in this sample may be carry-over from other donors' samples.

The genes are TRBV21-1 and TRBJ2-1; the table gives TRBD1 as D, unverified against the DNA. TRBV21-1 is an annotated pseudogene. This CDR3 contains 14 residues. CDR3 nucleotides: TGTGCCAGCAGTAGCTGGGACAGGTCAAATATCCAGTTCTTC. It specifies CASSSWDRSNIQFF.

In its sample, this clonotype was seen a few times. This chain joins TRBV7-9 and TRBJ2-1; D gene ambiguous. Trimming left V 6 bases short and J 5 bases short, with 8 bases between. The V gene's germline CDR1 is SEHNR and CDR2 FQNEAQ (reference sequence). This CDR3 region has 12 residues. The CDR3 loop reads CASSEGDNEQFF. The CDR3 DNA sequence: TGTGCCAGCAGTGAAGGCGACAATGAGCAGTTCTTC.

There are a few counts of this clonotype. The chain recombines TRBV4-3 with TRBJ2-5; D possibly matches TRBD1 or TRBD2 (6 bases each). Germline V gives CDR1 LGHNA, CDR2 YSLEER. CDR3 length equals 14 residues. The V end was cut by 4 bases, the J end by 7 bases, with 16 bases between. Here the CDR3 DNA reads TGCGCCAGCAGCCGAAATTCGGGGGCGGGGACCCAGTACTTC. Translating it yields CASSRNSGAGTQYF.

The V gene is TRBV5-6, the J gene TRBJ1-2; weak D call: TRBD1 (5 bases). This CDR3 comprises 13 residues. Trimming stripped 4 bases from V and 4 bases from J, with 11 bases between. Germline CDR1 and CDR2: SGHDT and YYEEEE. The CDR3 coding sequence is TGTGCCAGCAGCCCGGGACGGTCCTATGGCTACACCTTC. Its protein is CASSPGRSYGYTF. The full variable domain, completed using reference TRBV5-6 and TRBJ1-2, is DAGVTQSPTHLIKTRGQQVTLRCSPKSGHDTVSWYQQALGQGPQFIFQYYEEEERQRGNFPDRFSGHQFPNYSSELNVNALLLGDSALYLCASSPGRSYGYTFGSGTRLTVV.

The rearrangement uses TRBV29-1 and TRBJ2-1, with D perhaps matching TRBD2 (6 bases). This CDR3 is 14 amino acids long. Germline V gene data show CDR1 as SQVTM and CDR2 as ANQGSEA. V lost 7 bases to trimming and J lost 2 bases, with 15 bases between them. Here the CDR3 reads CSAKRLVAYNEQFF. The DNA for the CDR3 is TGCAGCGCCAAACGACTAGTGGCCTACAATGAGCAGTTCTTC.

J is TRBJ1-1 and V is TRBV20-1; D unresolved. This CDR3 has 13 residues. V was trimmed by 1 base and J by 0 bases, leaving 6 bases between them. CDR1 is DFQATT and CDR2 is SNEGSKA in the germline V gene (reference sequence). The CDR3 nucleotides are TGCAGTGCTAGAGTGGTGCTGAACACTGAAGCTTTCTTT. Amino acids: CSARVVLNTEAFF.

The gene calls are TRBV13 and TRBJ2-7, with D hard to call. From germline, CDR1 is PRHDT and CDR2 FYEKMQ (reference sequence). Trimming shortened V by 5 bases and J by 3 bases, and 14 bases separated the two germline ends. CDR3 length: 14 amino acids. This chain's CDR3 is CASSPTGGLYEQYF. CDR3 sequence (DNA): TGTGCCAGCAGCCCAACTGGCGGCCTCTACGAGCAGTACTTC.

The gene calls are TRBV4-2 and TRBJ2-5, with a weak D call TRBD2 (7 bases). The CDR3 length is 15 residues. Trimming left V 4 bases short and J 2 bases short, with 14 bases between. Germline CDR1 is LGHNA and CDR2 is YNFKEQ. The CDR3 loop is CASSRGGTKQETQYF. The CDR3 DNA reads TGTGCCAGCAGCCGGGGGGGCACAAAACAAGAGACCCAGTACTTC.

The sample holds many counts of this clonotype. CDR3 in amino acids: CASSYQVVGAATGELFF. In DNA, the CDR3 is TGTGCCAGCAGTTACCAAGTTGTGGGAGCGGCCACCGGGGAGCTGTTTTTT. This chain joins TRBV6-5 and TRBJ2-2, with D possibly matching TRBD2 (5 bases). The CDR3 covers 17 residues. Trimming pared 2 bases from V and 4 bases from J, leaving 17 bases between. CDR1 is MNHEY, CDR2 SVGAGI, per germline.

This clonotype was counted only a few times. The chain joins TRBV20-1 to TRBJ1-1; D is unclear. Trimming removed 6 bases at V and 6 bases at J, with 8 bases between. The CDR3 spans 10 residues. Per the germline V gene, CDR1 is DFQATT and CDR2 is SNEGSKA (reference sequence). For the CDR3, the DNA is TGCAGTGCGAGGAGCCCTGAAGCTTTCTTT. Translated, it gives CSARSPEAFF.

The chain joins TRBV4-2 to TRBJ2-2, with 12 nucleotides matching TRBD2. There are 17 residues in the CDR3. V dropped 4 bases and J dropped 0; count of bases not matched to a gene: 3. Per the germline V gene, CDR1 is LGHNA and CDR2 is YNFKEQ. DNA of the CDR3: TGTGCCAGCAGCCGAGGGACTAGCGGGTCGAACACCGGGGAGCTGTTTTTT. The encoded protein is CASSRGTSGSNTGELFF.

The V call is TRBV6-1, the J call TRBJ1-6; no definite D call. V lost 3 bases, J lost 18 bases, and 18 bases lay in between. Germline CDR1 and CDR2: MNHNS and SASEGT. The CDR3 length is 13 residues. CDR3 sequence: CASSDWASKRHHF. CDR3 coding DNA: TGTGCCAGCAGTGATTGGGCCTCTAAAAGACACCACTTT.

V usage is TRBV23-1 and J usage is TRBJ2-1; a weak D match, TRBD2 (6 bases). TRBV23-1 is sorted into the ORF group, with uncertain function. This CDR3 comprises 17 residues. The ends were cut back, 0 bases at V and 2 bases at J, with 14 bases in the middle. This CDR3 is CASSQSGLSRPYNEQFF. The CDR3 DNA sequence: TGCGCCAGCAGTCAATCGGGACTTTCGCGCCCCTACAATGAGCAGTTCTTC.

This clonotype was detected only a few times. The chain links TRBV4-1 to TRBJ1-2; D gene ambiguous. Germline V gene lookup returns CDR1 MGHRA and CDR2 YSYEKL. V gave up 0 bases and J gave up 8 bases, with 10 bases separating them. CDR3 length: 13 amino acids. The CDR3 reads CASSQDYRAGYTF. The CDR3 DNA is TGCGCCAGCAGCCAAGATTACCGGGCCGGCTACACCTTC.

This clonotype was observed a single time. J is TRBJ1-3 and V is TRBV28, with D possibly TRBD1 on 5 matching bases. Germline loops: CDR1 MDHEN, CDR2 SYDVKM. The CDR3 length is 15 residues. V lost 4 bases and J lost 0, with 10 bases in between. CDR3 region: CASSSIDSSGNTIYF. Written as DNA, the CDR3 is TGTGCCAGCAGTTCCATCGACAGCTCTGGAAACACCATATATTTT.

J is TRBJ1-4 and V is TRBV29-1, with D unresolved. The germline CDR1 and CDR2 sequences are SQVTM and ANQGSEA. The CDR3 is 12 residues long. V was pared by 4 bases and J by 2 bases, with 5 bases between. The CDR3 DNA is TGCAGCGTTGGTCCTACTAATGAAAAACTGTTTTTT. Amino acid sequence: CSVGPTNEKLFF.

The gene calls are TRBV20-1 and TRBJ2-3; D not certain. CDR3 size: 12 residues. V was cut by 0 bases and J by 5 bases, with 6 bases left in between. Germline V gene data show CDR1 as DFQATT and CDR2 as SNEGSKA (reference sequence). The CDR3 loop reads CSARESLDTQYF. The CDR3 nucleotides are TGCAGTGCTAGAGAGTCCCTAGATACGCAGTATTTT.

In nucleotides, the CDR3 is TGTGCCATCGCTGGACAGGGCGACGAGCAGTACTTC. Protein: CAIAGQGDEQYF. This chain links TRBV10-3 with TRBJ2-7; TRBD1 aligns across 8 bases. The trim removed 8 bases at V and 5 bases at J, leaving 5 bases unmatched. CDR1 and CDR2 from the germline V gene are ENHRY and SYGVKD. This CDR3 has 12 residues.

The chain uses TRBV27 and TRBJ2-7, with 7 positions matching TRBD1. V lost 8 bases to trimming and J lost 5 bases; unmatched junction nucleotides: 12. Germline V CDR1 and CDR2: MNHEY, SMNVEV (reference sequence). The CDR3 runs 14 residues. Here the CDR3 DNA reads TGTGCCAGCCTACCCAGTCACAGGGGTCACGAGCAGTACTTC. It translates to CASLPSHRGHEQYF.

The V gene is TRBV18, the J gene TRBJ2-7, with D perhaps matching TRBD1 (6 bases). This CDR3 is 15 amino acids long. CDR1 KGHSH and CDR2 LQKENI come from the germline V gene. Trimming took 3 bases from V and 5 from J, leaving 17 bases between them. CDR3 nucleotides: TGTGCCAGCTCACCCTCGGGCAGGGGCCTCGACGAGCAGTACTTC. This sequence encodes CASSPSGRGLDEQYF.

The chain is built from TRBV9 and TRBJ1-1; tentatively, D is TRBD1 (6 bases). V lost 0 bases to trimming and J lost 2 bases, with 11 bases between them. Germline assignment: CDR1 SGDLS and CDR2 YYNGEE. The CDR3 sequence is 15 residues long. Here the CDR3 reads CASSVGGHQNTEAFF. CDR3 nucleotide sequence: TGTGCCAGCAGCGTAGGGGGACACCAAAACACTGAAGCTTTCTTT.

This clonotype was seen a handful of times. The chain recombines TRBV20-1 with TRBJ2-6; D ambiguous. V lost 6 bases and J 0 bases, leaving 6 bases between the germline ends. CDR3 length: 13 residues. CDR1 and CDR2 (germline): DFQATT, SNEGSKA (reference sequence). This chain's CDR3 is CSAPGSGANVLTF. In DNA, the CDR3 is TGCAGTGCCCCAGGCTCTGGGGCCAACGTCCTGACTTTC.

This chain connects TRBV2 to TRBJ1-1; no reliable D call. From germline, CDR1 is SNHLY and CDR2 FYNNEI. CDR3 length: 14 residues. V was pared by 4 bases and J by 1 base, with 10 bases between. In DNA form, the CDR3 reads TGTGCCAGCAGTGCCCCGAGAGCGAACACTGAAGCTTTCTTT. This gives the protein CASSAPRANTEAFF. The full variable domain, in which reference TRBV2 and TRBJ1-1 provide the parts outside the CDR3, is EPEVTQTPSHQVTQMGQEVILRCVPISNHLYFYWYRQILGQKVEFLVSFYNNEISEKSEIFDDQFSVERPDGSNFTLKIRSTKLEDSAMYFCASSAPRANTEAFFGQGTRLTVV.

In its sample, this clonotype was seen many times. The V gene is TRBV18, the J gene TRBJ2-5; 10 nucleotides match TRBD1. The V gene end was trimmed by 0 bases and the J gene end by 2 bases; junction bases not matched to a gene: 3. Per germline, CDR1 KGHSH and CDR2 LQKENI. CDR3 length: 16 amino acids. The CDR3 loop is CASSPPWTGGQETQYF. The CDR3, as DNA: TGTGCCAGCTCACCACCGTGGACAGGGGGACAAGAGACCCAGTACTTC.

This clonotype was picked up many times. DNA of the CDR3: TGCGCCAGCAGCCAAGTAAATGGAGATCAGCCCCAGCATTTT. Translation: CASSQVNGDQPQHF. V is TRBV4-1 and J is TRBJ1-5; D call uncertain. Trimming took off 1 base at V and 5 bases at J, with 9 bases between the two ends. Germline V gives CDR1 MGHRA, CDR2 YSYEKL. The CDR3 length is 14 residues.

J is TRBJ2-7 and V is TRBV4-3, with D perhaps matching TRBD1 or TRBD2 (5 bases each). The CDR3 length is 16 residues. Germline assignment: CDR1 LGHNA and CDR2 YSLEER. Trimming took off 0 bases at V and 0 bases at J, with 12 bases between the two ends. CDR3 amino acids: CASSQDGTQSSYEQYF. CDR3 DNA: TGCGCCAGCAGCCAAGACGGGACCCAGAGCTCCTACGAGCAGTACTTC.

The chain links TRBV5-1 to TRBJ1-5; tentatively, D is TRBD1 (5 bases). V was cut by 0 bases and J by 0 bases, with 10 bases left in between. Germline assignment: CDR1 SGHRS and CDR2 YFSETQ. The CDR3 is made up of 16 amino acids. CDR3 DNA: TGCGCCAGCAGCTTGGGGGGCGAGTATAGCAATCAGCCCCAGCATTTT. It translates to CASSLGGEYSNQPQHF.

The J gene is TRBJ2-3, the V gene TRBV6-2 or TRBV6-3; D remains ambiguous. Germline CDR1 and CDR2: MNHEY and SVGEGT. The CDR3 length is 12 residues. The germline V and J ends were trimmed by 8 bases and 1 base, with 7 bases remaining between them. The CDR3 coding sequence is TGTGCCAGCGGAAGCGGCACAGATACGCAGTATTTT. It encodes CASGSGTDTQYF.

This clonotype appeared many times. The chain carries TRBV12-5 and TRBJ2-7; no clear D gene. V lost 2 bases, J lost 1 base, and 18 bases lay in between. This CDR3 is built from 17 residues. In germline, CDR1 is LGHNT, CDR2 FRNRAP. The CDR3 bases are TGTGCTAGTGGTTTGCCCTCCCCGCGCGGCCTGTCCTACGAGCAGTACTTC. Translation gives CASGLPSPRGLSYEQYF.

The genes are TRBV12-3 or TRBV12-4 and TRBJ1-1, with 10 bases aligning to TRBD1. CDR3 length: 14 residues. V lost 5 bases to trimming and J lost 5 bases; unmatched junction nucleotides: 5. The CDR3 reads CASSPDRGWTEAFF. In nucleotides, the CDR3 is TGTGCCAGCAGTCCGGACAGGGGGTGGACTGAAGCTTTCTTT.

This clonotype was seen more than once but under ten times. The gene calls are TRBV5-1 and TRBJ2-3; TRBD2 matches 7 bases. The CDR3 has 15 amino acids. Trimming at V came to 0 bases and at J to 0 bases, leaving 1 base not matched to a gene. CDR1 and CDR2 (germline): SGHRS, YFSETQ. The CDR3 is CASSLGSGSTDTQYF. DNA for the CDR3: TGCGCCAGCAGCTTGGGTAGCGGGAGCACAGATACGCAGTATTTT.